Listed here is a single T cell receptor beta chain. The table lists this clonotype with many counts. The antigen it recognizes is unknown. No qualities accompany the bases; no much larger clone lies one base away. In the ophthalmopathy patients, disease was moderately to severely active, with a Clinical Activity Score of 3 or more, a NOSPECS grade of 4 or more, and a duration of less than 3 months. Any patient with an uncontrolled infection, another autoimmune disease, pregnancy or lactation was excluded. Diagnoses were based on clinical symptoms, serum thyroxine and TRAb, thyroid ultrasound and orbital computed tomography. PBMCs were isolated from about 10 ml of fresh peripheral blood by Ficoll-Paque density gradient centrifugation. Total RNA was extracted using Trizol reagent, and RNA quality was assessed on an Agilent 2100 Bioanalyzer. The data originate from a study of T cells in Graves' hyperthyroidism and ophthalmopathy (dated by TCRdb to the late 2010s). At the level of the whole study: Peripheral blood samples were taken at initial diagnosis, before any treatment was given. After blood sampling, hyperthyroidism patients were treated with methimazole at a starting dose of 30 mg daily, and ophthalmopathy patients were treated with high-dose intravenous methylprednisolone. TCR V-J signatures able to tell the groups apart were searched for in a discovery cohort of 90 to 100 patients, of whom roughly 42 had Graves' ophthalmopathy and more than 55 had stable Graves' hyperthyroidism. The 90 or so discovery patients were randomly split 7:3 into training and test sets. Thyroid tissue and blood T-cell repertoires from six Graves' hyperthyroidism patients were also compared in the study. Prospective prediction of ophthalmopathy was tested in an independent validation cohort of 18 to 20 hyperthyroidism patients and around 16 patients who later progressed to ophthalmopathy. The paper reports TCR Vbeta CDR3 sequencing of roughly 140 peripheral blood samples: fewer than 50 ophthalmopathy, under 80 hyperthyroidism and around 17 progressor patients. On the study overall, not on this receptor specifically: In cross-validation, a model built on a 13 V-J signature told ophthalmopathy apart from stable hyperthyroidism with approximately 90% sensitivity and roughly 81% specificity, and in testing the same model reached 80%/75%. Blood samples also contained most of the expanded thyroid clonotypes (frequency above 0.001), which suggests that blood repertoires may reflect thyroid immune responses. Sample size was not statistically predetermined, and blinding of investigators to group allocation was not performed. In validation, the model predicted progression to ophthalmopathy with roughly 66% sensitivity and 72% to 75% specificity, a median of 6.5 months before onset.

Via the germline V gene (reference sequence), CDR1 is DFQATT and CDR2 SNEGSKA. V is clipped by 7 bases and J by 7 bases, and the sequence between their germline boundaries is 13 bases long. The CDR3 goes from the cysteine to the phenylalanine over 12 residues. CDR3 DNA is the only sequence kept; it has 36 bases, read in frame from the first base. The TCR beta CDR3 regions were amplified from the RNA transcripts. For the first round of RT-PCR on the TCR CDR3, the HTBI primer set was used together with the Qiagen OneStep RT-PCR kit. Libraries were constructed in a second round of multiplex PCR, after which size selection and purification were performed. The libraries were sequenced on an Illumina HiSeq2000 using paired-end 100 bp reads. As for how the authors treated the data: SOAPnuke was used to process the raw data, removing reads that contained adapters or uncalled bases, had a mean Phred below 15, or lacked an exact match to the constant primer or identifier. High-quality paired reads were merged using COPE v1.2.5, and each unique nucleotide sequence was defined as a clonotype. MiTCR v1.1 was used to align the clonotypes against IMGT TRBV, TRBD and TRBJ reference segments. Only V-J combinations with frequency above 0.0001, covering 99% to 99.2% of repertoires, were analysed. A TCS score was defined as the ratio of F50 (clonal expansion) to E x V (chaos), with BLOSUM62-based TCRdist applied between CDR3 peptides within each V-J. Welch's t-statistics and random forest reduced 500 to 650 V-J features to about 12, which were used in a naive Bayes classifier (R e1071). TCRdb trimmed public reads at Q25 via fastp, called clones via MiXCR and kept in-frame beta chains. CDR3 protein sequences are deduplicated, and each keeps its most common genes and DNA. The V and J calls were not made by the authors but by TCRdb's processing. Recorded for this sample are fewer than 500,000 distinct CDR3 sequences; roughly 15% of them occurred a single time. The top ten clones comprise around a fifth of the sample.

The receptor comes from a woman younger than 45 with Graves' ophthalmopathy. The sample taken for sequencing was blood. In this chain, TRBV20-1 is recombined with TRBJ1-4; a tentative D match to TRBD1 spans 5 bases. The CDR3 here reads CSVMQGSEKLFF. The DNA reads as follows: TGCAGTGTTATGCAGGGTAGTGAAAAACTGTTTTTT.